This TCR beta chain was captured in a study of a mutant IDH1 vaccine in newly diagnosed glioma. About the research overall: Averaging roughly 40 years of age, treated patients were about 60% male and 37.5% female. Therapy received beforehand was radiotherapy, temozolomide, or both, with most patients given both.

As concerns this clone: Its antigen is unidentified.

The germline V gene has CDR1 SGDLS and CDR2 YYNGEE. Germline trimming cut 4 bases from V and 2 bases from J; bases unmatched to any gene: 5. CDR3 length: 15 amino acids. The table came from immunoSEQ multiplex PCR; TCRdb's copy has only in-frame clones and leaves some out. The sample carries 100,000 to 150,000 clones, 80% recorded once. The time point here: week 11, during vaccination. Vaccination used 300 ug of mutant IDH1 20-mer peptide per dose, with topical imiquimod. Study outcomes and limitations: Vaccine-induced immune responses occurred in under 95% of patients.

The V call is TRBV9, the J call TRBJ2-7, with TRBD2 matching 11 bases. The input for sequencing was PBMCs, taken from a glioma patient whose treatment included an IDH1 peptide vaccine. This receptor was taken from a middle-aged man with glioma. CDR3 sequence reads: CASSIGTSGTYEQYF. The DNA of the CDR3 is TGTGCCAGCAGCATTGGGACTAGCGGAACCTACGAGCAGTACTTC.